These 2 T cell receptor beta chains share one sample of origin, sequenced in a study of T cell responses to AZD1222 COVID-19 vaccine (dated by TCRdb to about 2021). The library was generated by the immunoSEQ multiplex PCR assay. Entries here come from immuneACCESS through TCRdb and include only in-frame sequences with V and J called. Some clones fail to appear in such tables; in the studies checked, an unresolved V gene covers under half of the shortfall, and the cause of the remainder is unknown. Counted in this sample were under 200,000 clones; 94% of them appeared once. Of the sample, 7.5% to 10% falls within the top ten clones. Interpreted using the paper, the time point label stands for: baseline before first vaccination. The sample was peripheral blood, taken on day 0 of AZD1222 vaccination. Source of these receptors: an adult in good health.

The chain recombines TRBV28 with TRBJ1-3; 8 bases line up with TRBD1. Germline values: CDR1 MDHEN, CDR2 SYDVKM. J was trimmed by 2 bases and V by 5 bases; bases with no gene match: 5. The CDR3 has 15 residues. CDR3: CASSPGGAPGNTIYF. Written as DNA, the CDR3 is TGTGCCAGCAGTCCAGGGGGCGCACCTGGAAACACCATATATTTT.

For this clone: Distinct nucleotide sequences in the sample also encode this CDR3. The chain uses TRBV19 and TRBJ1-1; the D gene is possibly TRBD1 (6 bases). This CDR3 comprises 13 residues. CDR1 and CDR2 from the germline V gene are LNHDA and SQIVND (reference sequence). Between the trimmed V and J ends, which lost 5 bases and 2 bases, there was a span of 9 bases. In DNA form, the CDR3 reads TGTGCCAGTAGTGTGACAGGTAACACTGAAGCTTTCTTT. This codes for CASSVTGNTEAFF.